Listed here are 10 T cell receptor beta chains from one sample, sequenced in a study of T cell changes during pregnancy in multiple sclerosis (dated by TCRdb to the late 2010s). The library relied on the immunoSEQ multiplex PCR assay. TCRdb stores this immuneACCESS table with in-frame sequences only. Part of the clones is absent; in the studies checked, under half of the shortfall reflects unresolved V genes, and no reason is known for the rest. The sample yields some 77,000 clones; just over 90% were counted once. Approximately 2% of the sample goes to the ten largest clones. Material: peripheral blood, obtained in the second trimester of pregnancy. The receptors stem from a female donor in good health, enrolled as a control in a pregnancy study.

This clone was picked up a small number of times. The chain uses TRBV2 and TRBJ1-1, with D unresolved. The CDR3 consists of 13 residues. The germline gives CDR1 SNHLY, CDR2 FYNNEI. The V end lost 5 bases, the J end lost 0 bases, and 7 bases lay between the germline ends. The CDR3 sequence: CASSREVNTEAFF. CDR3 nucleotide sequence: TGTGCCAGCAGTAGGGAGGTGAACACTGAAGCTTTCTTT.

This chain joins TRBV20-1 and TRBJ2-5; tentative D call: TRBD2 (6 bases). The CDR3 loop spans 11 amino acids. The germline gives CDR1 DFQATT, CDR2 SNEGSKA (reference sequence). V lost 6 bases and J lost 5, with 10 bases in between. In DNA form, the CDR3 reads TGCAGTGCGGACCGGGGGGAGACCCAGTACTTC. The encoded protein is CSADRGETQYF.

The J gene is TRBJ2-7, the V gene TRBV27; 12 bases match TRBD1. Germline CDR1 reads MNHEY; CDR2 reads SMNVEV (reference sequence). V was pared by 4 bases and J by 7 bases, with 8 bases of the junction left unmatched. The CDR3 is 15 amino acids. CDR3 coding DNA: TGTGCCAGCAGTTCCCCGGGACAGGGGGCGCGGGAGCAGTACTTC. It encodes CASSSPGQGAREQYF.

This chain links TRBV19 with TRBJ2-5; D is uncertain. The germline CDR1 and CDR2 sequences are LNHDA and SQIVND (reference sequence). The V gene lost 1 base and the J gene lost 1 base, with 13 bases spanning the gap. This CDR3 is built from 16 residues. CDR3 sequence (DNA): TGTGCCAGTAGTATAGGCGGTTCGGTCGCCCAAGAGACCCAGTACTTC. It translates to CASSIGGSVAQETQYF.

V and J are TRBV5-6 and TRBJ1-2; TRBD1 is a possible D gene (5 bases). CDR3 size: 12 residues. V lost 0 bases and J 8 bases, leaving 8 bases between the germline ends. Germline V gene data show CDR1 as SGHDT and CDR2 as YYEEEE. The CDR3 loop is CASSLGQSGYTF. CDR3 in DNA: TGTGCCAGCAGCTTGGGACAGTCGGGCTACACCTTC.

The rearrangement joins TRBV7-9 to TRBJ2-1; tentatively, D is TRBD2 (6 bases). Trimming removed 3 bases at V and 9 bases at J, with 9 bases between. The CDR3 is made up of 12 amino acids. Germline CDR1 and CDR2: SEHNR and FQNEAQ (reference sequence). The CDR3 DNA sequence: TGTGCCAGCAGCTTTTCCGGGGGTGAGCAGTTCTTC. It codes for CASSFSGGEQFF.

V and J are TRBV7-2 and TRBJ2-2; 10 nucleotides match TRBD1. Germline V gives CDR1 SGHTA, CDR2 FQGNSA. The junction had 13 bases not matched to a gene; V was cut back by 5 bases and J by 13 bases. The CDR3 is 15 residues long. The CDR3: CASSGRDRGLGGLFF. DNA of the CDR3: TGTGCCAGCAGCGGCCGGGACAGGGGTTTAGGTGGGCTGTTTTTT. Variable domain in full (rest from reference TRBV7-2 and TRBJ2-2): GAGVSQSPSNKVTEKGKDVELRCDPISGHTALYWYRQSLGQGLEFLIYFQGNSAPDKSGLPSDRFSAERTGGSVSTLTIQRTQQEDSAVYLCASSGRDRGLGGLFFGEGSRLTVL.

The count of this clone is one. At one of its ends the junction is not consistent with the germline gene, which may arise from a read error. Written as DNA, the CDR3 is TGTGCCAGCAGTTTAGGGTGGGTGGCGGGAGAAAAACTGTTTTTT. Translation gives CASSLGWVAGEKLFF. The chain couples TRBV7-2 to TRBJ1-4; D unresolved. The CDR3 has 15 residues. Germline CDR1 and CDR2: SGHTA and FQGNSA.

This clone was detected only once. The V call is TRBV4-1, the J call TRBJ1-1; TRBD1 agrees at 7 bases. The CDR3 has 15 amino acids. Germline CDR1 and CDR2: MGHRA and YSYEKL. The V and J ends lost 5 bases and 3 bases, in that order; junction bases with no gene match: 9. The CDR3 loop is CASSFTGVADTEAFF. In nucleotides, the CDR3 is TGCGCCAGCAGCTTCACAGGGGTGGCCGACACTGAAGCTTTCTTT.

This chain links TRBV28 with TRBJ2-7; 7 positions agree with TRBD1. The V gene end was trimmed by 5 bases and the J gene end by 2 bases; junction bases not matched to a gene: 9. The CDR3 length is 15 residues. The germline V gene encodes CDR1 MDHEN and CDR2 SYDVKM. CDR3 nucleotide sequence: TGTGCCAGCAGTCTCGACCGACAGGGAACCTACGAGCAGTACTTC. It is translated as CASSLDRQGTYEQYF.